A single sample is the source of the 31 T cell receptor beta chains below, sequenced in a study of molecular identifiers for immune sequencing clone quantification. Each CDR3 protein gets one entry after TCRdb re-called the PCR reads with MiXCR. The sample contains hundreds of thousands of distinct CDR3 sequences, around 25% of which appear only once. Sequenced: naive CD8+ T cells from blood, with Jurkat cell RNA spiked in. Indicated subset: FACS-sorted CD8+CD4-CCR7+CD45RA+ naive T cells. The receptors derive from a human donor in good health. Some libraries in this study had Jurkat cell RNA spiked in.

This clonotype was observed many times. This sequence joins TRBV20-1 and TRBJ2-2; TRBD1 matches at 9 bases. Trimming cost V 6 bases and J 1 base; bases outside gene matches: 9. The V gene's germline CDR1 is DFQATT and CDR2 SNEGSKA (reference sequence). This CDR3 region has 16 residues. The CDR3 sequence: CSALERDRENTGELFF. In DNA form, the CDR3 reads TGCAGTGCCCTTGAGCGGGACAGGGAGAACACCGGGGAGCTGTTTTTT.

The V call is TRBV4-2, the J call TRBJ2-5; D is unclear. The CDR3 runs 15 residues. The V and J ends lost 0 bases and 4 bases respectively, with 12 bases between them. CDR1 is LGHNA, CDR2 YNFKEQ, per germline. CDR3 coding DNA: TGTGCCAGCAGCCAAGATTTAGCTATTACAGAGACCCAGTACTTC. Translation gives CASSQDLAITETQYF.

This clonotype came up a few times. The chain joins TRBV20-1 to TRBJ1-2; D is unresolved. The CDR3 is made up of 14 amino acids. Germline lookup yields CDR1 DFQATT and CDR2 SNEGSKA (reference sequence). V was cut by 0 bases and J by 5 bases, with 13 bases left in between. Here the CDR3 reads CSARDTREGYGYTF. The CDR3 nucleotides read TGCAGTGCTAGAGATACGAGAGAGGGATATGGCTACACCTTC.

This clonotype showed up many times. The genes are TRBV7-9 and TRBJ2-3; a possible D gene is TRBD2 (7 bases). The CDR3 spans 15 residues. Looked up from germline, CDR1 is SEHNR and CDR2 is FQNEAQ (reference sequence). The V end was cut by 5 bases, the J end by 9 bases, with 21 bases between. CDR3 amino acids: CASSRQEGGRLTQYF. Written as DNA, the CDR3 is TGTGCCAGCAGCCGACAGGAGGGGGGGCGATTGACGCAGTATTTT.

The sample holds many counts of this clonotype. V is TRBV2 and J is TRBJ1-2; unclear D gene. CDR1 is SNHLY, CDR2 FYNNEI, per germline. V lost 10 bases to trimming and J lost 0 bases, with 9 bases between them. CDR3 length: 12 residues. DNA of the CDR3: TGTGCCACGACAACAGCTAACTATGGCTACACCTTC. It translates to CATTTANYGYTF. Full variable domain (remainder filled in from reference TRBV2 and TRBJ1-2): EPEVTQTPSHQVTQMGQEVILRCVPISNHLYFYWYRQILGQKVEFLVSFYNNEISEKSEIFDDQFSVERPDGSNFTLKIRSTKLEDSAMYFCATTTANYGYTFGSGTRLTVV.

This clonotype was counted only a few times. V usage is TRBV2 and J usage is TRBJ1-5; weak D call: TRBD1 (5 bases). Between the trimmed V and J ends, which lost 6 bases and 3 bases, there was a span of 24 bases. Germline assignment: CDR1 SNHLY and CDR2 FYNNEI. CDR3 length equals 18 residues. Here the CDR3 DNA reads TGTGCCAGCAGGCAAGATTCTAATACCGGGGACTCCAATCAGCCCCAGCATTTT. It codes for CASRQDSNTGDSNQPQHF.

This clonotype was counted between two and nine times. The chain uses TRBV6-5 and TRBJ2-1; possibly TRBD1 for D (6 bases). Between the trimmed V and J ends, which lost 7 bases and 8 bases, there was a span of 12 bases. The CDR3 is made up of 12 amino acids. In germline, CDR1 is MNHEY, CDR2 SVGAGI. This CDR3 is CASNSGGDEQFF. In DNA form, the CDR3 reads TGTGCCAGCAATAGTGGGGGCGATGAGCAGTTCTTC.

The table lists this clonotype with many counts. The V gene is TRBV7-9, the J gene TRBJ2-5; the match to TRBD2 covers 7 bases. This CDR3 has 21 amino acids. V dropped 3 bases and J dropped 0; count of bases not matched to a gene: 22. Germline V gene lookup returns CDR1 SEHNR and CDR2 FQNEAQ (reference sequence). CDR3 nucleotides: TGTGCCAGCAGCTTGGTCTCCGGCGGGAGTCATCTTCTTGAGGACCAAGAGACCCAGTACTTC. The encoded protein is CASSLVSGGSHLLEDQETQYF.

There are a few counts of this clonotype. The V and J genes are TRBV29-1 and TRBJ2-7; the match to TRBD1 covers 7 bases. The trim removed 5 bases at V and 2 bases at J, leaving 6 bases unmatched. The CDR3 spans 13 residues. In germline, CDR1 is SQVTM, CDR2 ANQGSEA. The CDR3 loop reads CSVSGDSAYEQYF. The CDR3 bases are TGCAGCGTTTCTGGGGACAGTGCCTACGAGCAGTACTTC.

This clonotype occurred once. The chain links TRBV4-1 to TRBJ2-1; D remains unclear. The CDR3 is 14 residues long. Germline assignment: CDR1 MGHRA and CDR2 YSYEKL. The V and J ends lost 0 bases and 5 bases respectively, with 8 bases between them. CDR3 in amino acids: CASSQESKNNEQFF. CDR3 coding DNA: TGCGCCAGCAGCCAAGAGAGTAAAAACAATGAGCAGTTCTTC.

Ten or more counts support this clonotype. The J gene is TRBJ2-1, the V gene TRBV25-1; D gene uncertain. V shed 2 bases and J shed 3 bases, with 5 bases lying between them. The CDR3 covers 13 residues. The germline gives CDR1 MGHDK, CDR2 SYGVNS. CDR3: CASSEVFYNEQFF. In DNA, the CDR3 is TGTGCCAGCAGTGAAGTTTTCTACAATGAGCAGTTCTTC.

This sequence joins TRBV4-3 and TRBJ2-3, with 10 bases lining up with TRBD1. Germline CDR1 reads LGHNA; CDR2 reads YSLEER. J was trimmed by 7 bases and V by 3 bases; bases with no gene match: 7. This CDR3 has 15 amino acids. In DNA, the CDR3 is TGCGCCAGCAGCCAGGGGACAGGGGCAGAAAATACGCAGTATTTT. Its protein product is CASSQGTGAENTQYF.

Worth noting for this clonotype: Given a much more abundant clone one base away, this may be a read error. The chain has TRBV6-5 and TRBJ2-3, with D unresolved. Germline V gene lookup returns CDR1 MNHEY and CDR2 SVGAGI. The CDR3 runs 12 residues. The CDR3 DNA sequence: TGTGCCAGCAGTTCGGATGTAGATACGCTGTATTTT. Translating it yields CASSSDVDTLYF.

In this sample, this clonotype turned up a few times. The chain employs TRBV29-1 and TRBJ1-2; 9 nucleotides match TRBD1. With 3 bases clipped from V and 4 bases from J, the junction kept 6 bases outside the gene matches. This CDR3 comprises 14 residues. The V gene's germline CDR1 is SQVTM and CDR2 ANQGSEA. CDR3: CSVDWTGAIYGYTF. The DNA of the CDR3 is TGCAGCGTTGACTGGACAGGGGCCATCTATGGCTACACCTTC.

Concerning this clonotype itself: A much larger clone differs by one base, so this may be a read error. V and J are TRBV3-1 and TRBJ2-3; 8 bases are a match to TRBD2. J lost 6 bases, V lost 4 bases, and 12 bases had no gene match. There are 16 residues in the CDR3. The germline V gene encodes CDR1 LGHDT and CDR2 YNNKEL (reference sequence). CDR3 loop: CASSRDHDGGADTQYF. The CDR3 coding sequence is TGTGCCAGCAGCCGAGATCATGACGGGGGGGCCGATACGCAGTATTTT.

The sample holds a few counts of this clonotype. The chain employs TRBV11-3 and TRBJ2-3; D is perhaps TRBD2 (6 bases). V was trimmed by 5 bases and J by 1 base, leaving 16 bases between them. CDR1 is SGHNT and CDR2 is YENEEA in the germline V gene. There are 16 residues in the CDR3. The CDR3 region is CASSPRRGGGTDTQYF. In DNA form, the CDR3 reads TGTGCCAGCAGCCCCCGACGTGGCGGGGGCACAGATACGCAGTATTTT.

This clonotype was recorded only once. A much more abundant neighbour one base away suggests this may be a read error. The chain recombines TRBV11-2 with TRBJ2-3; the D is unclear. The CDR3 runs 14 residues. The V end was cut by 0 bases, the J end by 3 bases, with 7 bases between. The germline CDR1 and CDR2 sequences are SGHAT and FQNNGV. CDR3 DNA: TGTGCCAGCAGCTTAGATACCGTGACAGATACGCAGTATTTT. As protein: CASSLDTVTDTQYF.

This clonotype was counted at least ten times. The chain combines TRBV29-1 with TRBJ2-1, with D perhaps TRBD2 (5 bases). The CDR3 consists of 11 residues. The germline V gene has CDR1 SQVTM and CDR2 ANQGSEA. Trimming removed 3 bases at V and 7 bases at J, with 7 bases between. This CDR3 is CSVEPGNEQFF. The DNA for the CDR3 is TGCAGCGTTGAGCCGGGGAATGAGCAGTTCTTC.

V and J are TRBV6-5 and TRBJ2-2, with D possibly TRBD2 on 6 matching bases. The CDR3 spans 16 residues. Germline lookup yields CDR1 MNHEY and CDR2 SVGAGI. V lost 2 bases and J lost 0, with 10 bases in between. CDR3 nucleotide sequence: TGTGCCAGCAGTTACGCGGCGGGGACGAACACCGGGGAGCTGTTTTTT. Translating gives CASSYAAGTNTGELFF.

As to this clonotype: This sequence may be a read error, since a much larger clone differs from it by one base. The V call is TRBV30, the J call TRBJ1-6, with D possibly matching TRBD1 (5 bases). The germline V gene has CDR1 GTSNPN and CDR2 SVGIG (reference sequence). The CDR3 sequence is 14 residues long. Trimming pared 1 base from V and 10 bases from J, leaving 14 bases between. CDR3 loop: CAWSAGGDLSPLHF. DNA for the CDR3: TGTGCCTGGAGTGCTGGCGGGGACTTGTCACCCCTCCACTTT. The full variable domain, rest sourced from reference TRBV30 and TRBJ1-6, is SQTIHQWPATLVQPVGSPLSLECTVEGTSNPNLYWYRQAAGRGLQLLFYSVGIGQISSEVPQNLSASRPQDRQFILSSKKLLLSDSGFYLCAWSAGGDLSPLHFGNGTRLTVT.

This chain links TRBV13 with TRBJ2-5; D might be TRBD1 or TRBD2, each matching 5 bases. CDR3 size: 15 residues. CDR1 and CDR2 from the germline V gene are PRHDT and FYEKMQ (reference sequence). V was pared by 0 bases and J by 7 bases, with 15 bases between. In DNA form, the CDR3 reads TGTGCCAGCAGCTTAGGCCAGGGTGGAGGAGCGACCCAGTACTTC. Its protein product is CASSLGQGGGATQYF.

This clonotype has ten or more counts. The chain joins TRBV4-1 to TRBJ1-4; 9 nucleotides align to TRBD1. The CDR3 has 14 amino acids. From germline, CDR1 is MGHRA and CDR2 YSYEKL. V dropped 2 bases and J dropped 6; count of bases not matched to a gene: 1. For the CDR3, the DNA is TGCGCCAGCAGCCAACGGACAGGGGATGAAAAACTGTTTTTT. It yields the protein CASSQRTGDEKLFF.

Comment on this clonotype: A single base separates this from a much larger clone, so it may be a read error. This sequence joins TRBV29-1 and TRBJ1-1; D gene ambiguous. V was shortened by 3 bases and J by 1 base, with 9 bases between the two germline ends. Germline CDR1 and CDR2: SQVTM and ANQGSEA. The CDR3 is 13 amino acids. This CDR3 is CSVEWWGNTEAFF. The CDR3 DNA reads as TGCAGCGTTGAGTGGTGGGGGAACACTGAAGCTTTCTTT.

Ten or more counts support this clonotype. The chain links TRBV7-9 to TRBJ2-2, with 7 positions matching TRBD2. The V gene's germline CDR1 is SEHNR and CDR2 FQNEAQ (reference sequence). V gave up 3 bases and J gave up 0 bases; unmatched junction bases: 4. CDR3 length: 16 amino acids. The CDR3 coding sequence is TGTGCCAGCAGCTTGCCGGGACTAACGAACACCGGGGAGCTGTTTTTT. It codes for CASSLPGLTNTGELFF.

V gene TRBV4-1 combines with J gene TRBJ2-2; TRBD2 matches at 12 bases. The CDR3 spans 15 residues. After removal of 6 bases from V and 5 bases from J, the junction contained 4 bases not matched to a gene. CDR1 and CDR2 from the germline V gene are MGHRA and YSYEKL. CDR3 in amino acids: CASRSTSGRTGELFF. The CDR3 bases are TGCGCCAGCAGGTCAACTAGCGGGAGGACCGGGGAGCTGTTTTTT.

The V gene is TRBV6-5, the J gene TRBJ2-7; either TRBD1 or TRBD2 may supply D (5 bases each). The germline V gene encodes CDR1 MNHEY and CDR2 SVGAGI. Deletions cut 5 bases from V and 0 bases from J, with 11 bases between. This CDR3 contains 14 residues. Here the CDR3 reads CASSTRDGSYEQYF. Written as DNA, the CDR3 is TGTGCCAGCAGTACCCGGGACGGCTCCTACGAGCAGTACTTC.

With regard to this clonotype: One base away lies a much larger clone, so this may be a sequencing read error. The chain combines TRBV18 with TRBJ2-7; D may match TRBD1 or TRBD2 (5 bases each). The ends were cut back, 3 bases at V and 9 bases at J, with 18 bases in the middle. Germline values: CDR1 KGHSH, CDR2 LQKENI. The CDR3 runs to 14 residues. This CDR3 is CASSPPGPWHAQYF. The CDR3 DNA reads TGTGCCAGCTCACCTCCGGGACCATGGCACGCGCAGTACTTC.

The V and J genes are TRBV6-2 or TRBV6-3 and TRBJ2-2, with a tentative D call TRBD1 (6 bases). The ends were cut back, 6 bases at V and 2 bases at J, with 10 bases in the middle. The CDR3 length is 14 residues. Germline loops: CDR1 MNHEY, CDR2 SVGEGT. CDR3 sequence reads: CASRWTENTGELFF. CDR3 DNA: TGTGCCAGCAGGTGGACAGAAAACACCGGGGAGCTGTTTTTT.

This clonotype has only a few counts. The CDR3 nucleotides are TGCAGTGCGATACATCTCGGGCGGAGCTCCTACGAGCAGTACTTC. This translates into CSAIHLGRSSYEQYF. The chain couples TRBV20-1 to TRBJ2-7; D gene unclear. CDR3 size: 15 residues. Per the germline V gene, CDR1 is DFQATT and CDR2 is SNEGSKA (reference sequence). Between the trimmed V and J ends, which lost 6 bases and 0 bases, there was a span of 18 bases.

This clonotype was detected only a few times. V gene TRBV30 combines with J gene TRBJ2-7, with no clear D. Germline values: CDR1 GTSNPN, CDR2 SVGIG (reference sequence). The CDR3 sequence is 12 residues long. V lost 4 bases to trimming and J lost 5 bases, with 12 bases between them. CDR3 bases: TGTGCCTGGAAAACCTCTATCCACGAGCAGTACTTC. Amino acids: CAWKTSIHEQYF.

This clonotype was observed many times. The chain uses TRBV11-2 and TRBJ2-3; the match to TRBD2 covers 8 bases. J was trimmed by 4 bases and V by 0 bases; bases with no gene match: 6. CDR3 length: 16 amino acids. CDR1 and CDR2 from the germline V gene are SGHAT and FQNNGV. The CDR3 protein is CASSLDAGGVADTQYF. The CDR3 coding sequence is TGTGCCAGCAGCTTAGATGCGGGGGGCGTAGCAGATACGCAGTATTTT.